This T cell receptor beta chain was captured in a study of cytomegalovirus exposure and HLA in healthy donors. Germline V lookup: CDR1 LNHNV, CDR2 YYDKDF (reference sequence). CDR3 length: 15 residues. Losses at the gene ends were 4 bases for V and 8 bases for J; bases not matched to a gene: 10. Sampled while nominally healthy, donors likely had unrecorded immune exposures. Amplification used 60 Vbeta primers and 13 Jbeta primers. The repertoire was sequenced with immunoSEQ multiplex PCR; TCRdb's copy has only in-frame clones and lacks some. The data show roughly 150,000 clones, 73% seen once. About this clone itself: Its target is not known.

Notes on the study in general: The study listed some 160 cytomegalovirus-associated TCR beta chains. Later analysis identified several of the most significant clusters that appeared linked to common viral pathogens.

Sequenced: PBMCs. This TCR came from a woman aged 18-29 years in good health and CMV-seronegative. The gene calls are TRBV15 and TRBJ1-4, with 7 bases matching TRBD1. The CDR3, as DNA: TGTGCCACCAGCATAAGACAGGGACCGGGGGAAAAACTGTTTTTT. Translated, it gives CATSIRQGPGEKLFF.